These 11 T cell receptor beta chains share one sample of origin, sequenced in a study of blood T cell repertoires in COVID-19. The protocol was immunoSEQ multiplex PCR, while the TCRdb copy is restricted to in-frame clones and leaves out a portion. The sample lists about 130,000 clones; approximately 86% were seen once. Sequences were obtained from peripheral blood. The origin of the receptors is a woman in her 70s with COVID-19, enrolled during active disease.

The chain has TRBV6-1 and TRBJ1-5; 8 bases line up with TRBD1. The CDR3 length is 16 residues. The V segment lost 4 bases and the J segment 4 bases; nucleotides outside the gene matches: 9. CDR1 is MNHNS, CDR2 SASEGT, per germline. CDR3 amino acids: CASSAARTGRNQPQHF. As DNA, the CDR3 is TGTGCCAGCAGTGCGGCTCGGACAGGGAGGAATCAGCCCCAGCATTTT.

The rearrangement uses TRBV7-9 and TRBJ1-6, with D possibly being TRBD1 (6 bases). Germline V gene data show CDR1 as SEHNR and CDR2 as FQNEAQ (reference sequence). The V end was cut by 4 bases, the J end by 3 bases, with 10 bases between. The CDR3 totals 15 residues. CDR3 nucleotides: TGTGCCAGCAGCTCCGGACAGAGCTATAATTCACCCCTCCACTTT. Protein: CASSSGQSYNSPLHF.

This clone has at least ten counts. V and J are TRBV18 and TRBJ2-3; D perhaps matches TRBD1 (5 bases). V was shortened by 8 bases and J by 1 base, with 10 bases between the two germline ends. The CDR3 is 13 residues long. Germline loops: CDR1 KGHSH, CDR2 LQKENI. DNA of the CDR3: TGTGCCAGCAAGGACACTGGCACAGATACGCAGTATTTT. Translation gives CASKDTGTDTQYF. The variable domain in full, with the rest retrieved from reference TRBV18 and TRBJ2-3, is NAGVMQNPRHLVRRRGQEARLRCSPMKGHSHVYWYRQLPEEGLKFMVYLQKENIIDESGMPKERFSAEFPKEGPSILRIQQVVRGDSAAYFCASKDTGTDTQYFGPGTRLTVL.

The chain is built from TRBV2 and TRBJ1-4; 7 bases agree with TRBD1. V lost 8 bases to trimming and J lost 8 bases; unmatched junction nucleotides: 8. CDR1 is SNHLY, CDR2 FYNNEI, per germline. The CDR3 runs to 13 residues. The CDR3 nucleotides are TGTGCCAGCGGAATACAGGGGAGAGAAAAACTGTTTTTT. Amino acid sequence: CASGIQGREKLFF. The full variable domain, with the rest looked up from reference TRBV2 and TRBJ1-4, is EPEVTQTPSHQVTQMGQEVILRCVPISNHLYFYWYRQILGQKVEFLVSFYNNEISEKSEIFDDQFSVERPDGSNFTLKIRSTKLEDSAMYFCASGIQGREKLFFGSGTQLSVL.

The chain joins TRBV30 to TRBJ1-1, with TRBD1 matching over 7 bases. The ends lost 3 bases at V and 0 bases at J; junction bases unmatched: 4. Germline CDR1 reads GTSNPN; CDR2 reads SVGIG (reference sequence). The CDR3 is 14 residues long. CDR3 region: CAWRPQGMNTEAFF. CDR3 nucleotides: TGTGCCTGGAGGCCACAGGGGATGAACACTGAAGCTTTCTTT.

The chain couples TRBV5-4 to TRBJ1-6; perhaps TRBD1 as D (5 bases). The germline CDR1 and CDR2 sequences are SGHNT and YYREEE (reference sequence). Trimming removed 0 bases at V and 9 bases at J, with 10 bases between. There are 14 residues in the CDR3. The CDR3 protein is CASSLDQGISPLHF. The CDR3 DNA reads as TGTGCCAGCAGCTTGGATCAGGGTATTTCACCCCTCCACTTT. Looking up the rest from reference TRBV5-4 and TRBJ1-6 gives the full variable domain: ETGVTQSPTHLIKTRGQQVTLRCSSQSGHNTVSWYQQALGQGPQFIFQYYREEENGRGNFPPRFSGLQFPNYSSELNVNALELDDSALYLCASSLDQGISPLHFGNGTRLTVT.

The chain is built from TRBV2 and TRBJ2-1, with 11 bases matching TRBD1. After removal of 8 bases from V and 7 bases from J, the junction contained 1 base not matched to a gene. The CDR3 totals 12 residues. Germline assignment: CDR1 SNHLY and CDR2 FYNNEI. The CDR3 is CASGTGGNEQFF. Here the CDR3 DNA reads TGTGCCAGCGGGACAGGGGGGAATGAGCAGTTCTTC.

This clone was detected only a few times. The V call is TRBV28, the J call TRBJ1-6; weak D call: TRBD1 (5 bases). Deletions cut 2 bases from V and 1 base from J, with 9 bases between. The CDR3 totals 16 residues. Germline V gene data show CDR1 as MDHEN and CDR2 as SYDVKM. The CDR3 DNA reads as TGTGCCAGCAGTTTAGGGGGGGAATCCTATAATTCACCCCTCCACTTT. It codes for CASSLGGESYNSPLHF.

The rearrangement links TRBV7-2 to TRBJ1-2; 11 bases map to TRBD1. The CDR3 covers 15 residues. V lost 5 bases and J lost 6; bases outside the gene matches: 8. The germline gives CDR1 SGHTA, CDR2 FQGNSA. CDR3 protein: CASSRPGQGEDGYTF. The CDR3 DNA reads TGTGCCAGCAGCCGTCCGGGACAGGGGGAAGATGGCTACACCTTC.

V usage is TRBV5-6 and J usage is TRBJ2-5, with D possibly matching TRBD2 (6 bases). Trimming removed 5 bases at V and 2 bases at J, with 13 bases between. Germline V lookup: CDR1 SGHDT, CDR2 YYEEEE. This CDR3 comprises 14 residues. The CDR3 region has the DNA TGTGCCAGCAGGGGCCTGGGGGGTCAAGAGACCCAGTACTTC. Encoded protein: CASRGLGGQETQYF.

The chain combines TRBV15 with TRBJ2-1, with D perhaps matching TRBD2 (5 bases). The CDR3 consists of 17 residues. Germline-derived CDR1 and CDR2 are LNHNV and YYDKDF (reference sequence). Deletions cut 0 bases from V and 5 bases from J, with 17 bases between. CDR3 protein: CATSRDATPSRHNEQFF. CDR3 nucleotides: TGTGCCACCAGCAGAGATGCAACGCCTAGCAGACACAATGAGCAGTTCTTC.